Listed here is a single T cell receptor beta chain. The data belong to a study of blood T cell repertoires in COVID-19. Trimming took off 3 bases at V and 7 bases at J, with 13 bases between the two ends. Germline loops: CDR1 WSHSY, CDR2 SAAADI. CDR3 length: 13 amino acids. The participants were between about 18 and 90 years old and came from some 23 US areas. Donors were grouped by their self-reported clinical history. All recovered Cohort 3 donors got two negative PCRs, got clearance, or saw symptom resolution. Sequencing used immunoSEQ multiplex PCR; TCRdb keeps in-frame clones, though not all of them. The sample includes around 260,000 clones, approximately 83% of them seen just once.

Source material: PBMCs or T cells enriched from blood (not recorded which). V and J are TRBV10-2 and TRBJ2-7; D may be TRBD2 (6 bases). The receptor comes from a woman younger than 45 who had recovered from COVID-19. This CDR3 reads CASSDGGTVEQYF. The CDR3 DNA is TGCGCCAGCAGTGATGGGGGGACGGTGGAGCAGTACTTC.